Listed below are T cell receptor beta chains from one sample, sequenced in a study of early T cells in non-severe SARS-CoV-2 infection. TCRdb analysed the 5' RACE reads with MiXCR anew, one entry per CDR3 protein. This sample has approximately 99,000 distinct CDR3 sequences, with over 10% found just once. The sequencing sample was made of whole blood. Source of these receptors: an adult who was a healthcare worker with PCR-confirmed SARS-CoV-2 infection or an uninfected control (not recorded which). CDR3s include the opening cysteine and the closing phenylalanine or tryptophan. D genes are given only for firm matches. Only some rows state a clone size, as once, few, many or a class for expanded clones.

J gene,D gene,V gene,clone size,CDR3 DNA,CDR3 protein
TRBJ1-5,NA,TRBV5-4,few,TGTGCCAGCAGCCGCCCCGGCCAGCCCCAGCATTTT,CASSRPGQPQHF
TRBJ2-5,NA,TRBV5-5,few,TGTGCCAGCAGCGGCCCGGACCAAGAGACCCAGTACTTC,CASSGPDQETQYF
TRBJ1-2,NA,TRBV28,NA,TGTGCCAGCAGTTCCCTGGGGCGGGGGAATCGGGATGGCTACACCTTC,CASSSLGRGNRDGYTF
TRBJ2-1,NA,TRBV29-1,few,TGCAGCGTTTTCAACCAGGGCACCTACAATGAGCAGTTCTTC,CSVFNQGTYNEQFF
TRBJ2-1,NA,TRBV12-5,NA,TGTGCTAGTGTCACAACCAAAAGACTTGCCTACAATGAGCAGTTCTTC,CASVTTKRLAYNEQFF
TRBJ1-1,NA,TRBV25-1,once,TGTGCCAGCAGTGTCGGGCAAAGGAACACTGAAGCTTTCTTT,CASSVGQRNTEAFF
TRBJ2-3,TRBD1,TRBV5-1,few,TGCGCCAGCCTTCTGGGACAGAGCACAGATACGCAGTATTTT,CASLLGQSTDTQYF
TRBJ1-5,NA,TRBV20-1,many,TGCAGTGCTAGAGAATCTAACTGGGTCCGGACCCTTCAGCCCCAGCATTTT,CSARESNWVRTLQPQHF
TRBJ1-5,TRBD1,TRBV7-2,many,TGTGCCAGCAGCTTAGTGGGACAGAACCACAATCAGCCCCAGCATTTT,CASSLVGQNHNQPQHF
TRBJ1-1,NA,TRBV7-7,few,TGTGCTAGCAGCTCCTCTGGACAGCGGGAGGCTTTCTTT,CASSSSGQREAFF
TRBJ2-4,NA,TRBV27,few,TGTGCCAGCAGTTTAGGACACCCCAAAAACATTCAGTACTTC,CASSLGHPKNIQYF
TRBJ2-1,TRBD2,TRBV7-9,many,TGTGCCAGCGGAACTAGCGGGAGGGGAAATGAGCAGTTCTTC,CASGTSGRGNEQFF
TRBJ2-3,TRBD2,TRBV30,many,TGTGCCTGGAGTCTGCCCCGGTTCGGGGGGGCCTTTGCGGCAGATACGCAGTATTTT,CAWSLPRFGGAFAADTQYF
TRBJ2-2,TRBD2,TRBV19,many,TGTGCCAGTAGTATGTTCGGCGGGAGGGCCGGGACCGGGGAGCTGTTTTTT,CASSMFGGRAGTGELFF
TRBJ2-1,NA,TRBV29-1,few,TGCAGCGTTGGAGGTAGCGAAACCTACAATGAGCAGTTCTTC,CSVGGSETYNEQFF
TRBJ2-3,TRBD2,TRBV30,NA,TGTGCCTGGAGAGCCGGCCTGCTAGCGGGAGTGGCAGATACGCAGTATTTT,CAWRAGLLAGVADTQYF
TRBJ2-3,NA,TRBV24-1,few,TGTGCTGCCGCACGACCCGGCACAGATACGCAGTATTTT,CAAARPGTDTQYF
TRBJ2-5,TRBD2,TRBV6-6,many,TGTGCCAGCAGTTATCCTAGCGGGAGGGCCAGAGAGACCCAGTACTTC,CASSYPSGRARETQYF
TRBJ2-7,NA,TRBV27,few,TGTGCCAGCAGTTTTTTGGGGGCCCACGAGCAGTACTTC,CASSFLGAHEQYF
TRBJ2-5,TRBD2,TRBV25-1,few,TGTGCCAGCAGTGATATTTCCCGGGGAGGGAGGATTGAGACCCAGTACTTC,CASSDISRGGRIETQYF
TRBJ1-1,NA,TRBV27,many,TGTGCCTCCAGGGTAGATTTGAACACTGAAGCTTTCTTT,CASRVDLNTEAFF